This is a list of T cell receptor beta chains from one sample in a study of blood T cell repertoires in COVID-19. Only in-frame clones appear in the TCRdb table, and some are missing; sequencing was by immunoSEQ multiplex PCR. The table includes around 150,000 clones, approximately 90% detected once. The sequencing sample was made of peripheral blood. These receptor sequences come from a woman aged 55 to 70 with active or convalescent COVID-19. CDR3s include the opening cysteine and the closing phenylalanine or tryptophan. Expanded clones get a size class; other rows say once, few or many, or leave the size out.

v_gene: TRBV2; abundance: .; j_gene: TRBJ1-4; CDR3aa: CASSSRGTINEKLFF
v_gene: TRBV11-2; abundance: many; j_gene: TRBJ1-2; CDR3aa: CASSLEGRKYGYTF
v_gene: TRBV9; abundance: .; j_gene: TRBJ1-6; CDR3aa: CASSPLGVDNSPLHF
v_gene: TRBV12-3/TRBV12-4; abundance: .; j_gene: TRBJ1-2; CDR3aa: CASRPGQNYGYTF
v_gene: TRBV12-3/TRBV12-4; abundance: .; j_gene: TRBJ1-5; CDR3aa: CASSLEENQPQHF
v_gene: TRBV7-2; abundance: .; j_gene: TRBJ2-4; CDR3aa: CASSAEDRRRVKNIQYF
v_gene: TRBV6-1; abundance: once; j_gene: TRBJ1-5; CDR3aa: CASSSIEAQHF
v_gene: TRBV6-1; abundance: few; j_gene: TRBJ1-1; CDR3aa: CASSETVMNTEAFF
v_gene: TRBV12-5; abundance: .; j_gene: TRBJ2-7; CDR3aa: CASGRWGGDYEQYF
v_gene: TRBV19; abundance: few; j_gene: TRBJ2-5; CDR3aa: CASSTAGEETQYF
v_gene: TRBV6-2/TRBV6-3; abundance: .; j_gene: TRBJ2-5; CDR3aa: CASSWGGETQYF
v_gene: TRBV5-6; abundance: .; j_gene: TRBJ1-5; CDR3aa: CASSSGIDTTGNQPQHF
v_gene: TRBV3-1/TRBV3-2; abundance: .; j_gene: TRBJ2-2; CDR3aa: CASSLTLRAGELFF
v_gene: TRBV28; abundance: .; j_gene: TRBJ2-7; CDR3aa: CASRPGTGVSYEQYF
v_gene: TRBV3-1/TRBV3-2; abundance: .; j_gene: TRBJ1-1; CDR3aa: CASSPPDRATEAFF
v_gene: TRBV18; abundance: once; j_gene: TRBJ1-3; CDR3aa: CASSPVGQDTIYF
v_gene: TRBV6-5; abundance: .; j_gene: TRBJ1-1; CDR3aa: CASIDGLAATEAFF
v_gene: TRBV10-3; abundance: .; j_gene: TRBJ2-1; CDR3aa: CAISDQAGGLTEQFF
v_gene: TRBV5-1; abundance: large; j_gene: TRBJ1-1; CDR3aa: CASSPFGTPNTEAFF
v_gene: TRBV7-2; abundance: .; j_gene: TRBJ2-2; CDR3aa: CASSPASGGAAGELFF
v_gene: TRBV4-1; abundance: .; j_gene: TRBJ1-3; CDR3aa: CASSQDRFQYGQSSSGNTIYF